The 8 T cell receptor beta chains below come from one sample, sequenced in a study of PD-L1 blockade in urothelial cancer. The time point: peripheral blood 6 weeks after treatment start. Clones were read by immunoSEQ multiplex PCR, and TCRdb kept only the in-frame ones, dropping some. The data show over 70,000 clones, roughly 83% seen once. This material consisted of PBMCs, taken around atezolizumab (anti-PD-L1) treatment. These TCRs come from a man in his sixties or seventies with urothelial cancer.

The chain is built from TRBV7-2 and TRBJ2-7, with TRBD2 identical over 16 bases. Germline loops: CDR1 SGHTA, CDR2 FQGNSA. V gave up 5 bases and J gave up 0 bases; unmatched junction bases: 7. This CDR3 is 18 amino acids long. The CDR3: CASSTGTSGRAFSYEQYF. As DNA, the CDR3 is TGTGCCAGCAGCACCGGGACTAGCGGGAGGGCGTTCTCCTACGAGCAGTACTTC.

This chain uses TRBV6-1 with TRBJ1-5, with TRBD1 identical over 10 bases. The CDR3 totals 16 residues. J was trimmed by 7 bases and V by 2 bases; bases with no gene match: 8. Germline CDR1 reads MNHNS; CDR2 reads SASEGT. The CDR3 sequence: CASSESGTGEGQPQHF. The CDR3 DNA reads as TGTGCCAGCAGTGAATCCGGGACAGGGGAAGGACAGCCCCAGCATTTT.

Here the CDR3 DNA reads TGTGCCAGCAGTACAGGGTACCAAGAGACCCAGTACTTC. Translating it yields CASSTGYQETQYF. The chain uses TRBV2 and TRBJ2-5; D might be TRBD1 (6 bases). The CDR3 spans 13 residues. V lost 5 bases and J 0 bases, leaving 7 bases between the germline ends. The germline V gene encodes CDR1 SNHLY and CDR2 FYNNEI.

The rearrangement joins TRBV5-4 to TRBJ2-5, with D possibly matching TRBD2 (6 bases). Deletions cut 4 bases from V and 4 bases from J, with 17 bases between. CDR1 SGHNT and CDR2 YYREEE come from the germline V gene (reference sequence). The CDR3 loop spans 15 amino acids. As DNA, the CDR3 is TGTGCCAGCAGCCCCCCCCAGGGAGGTTCAGAGACCCAGTACTTC. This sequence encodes CASSPPQGGSETQYF.

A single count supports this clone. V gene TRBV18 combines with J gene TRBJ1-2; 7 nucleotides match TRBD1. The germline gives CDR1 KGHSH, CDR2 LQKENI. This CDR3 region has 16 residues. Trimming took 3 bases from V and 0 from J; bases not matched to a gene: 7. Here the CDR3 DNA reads TGTGCCAGCTCACCCTCCGGACAGGACCCTAACTATGGCTACACCTTC. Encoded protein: CASSPSGQDPNYGYTF.

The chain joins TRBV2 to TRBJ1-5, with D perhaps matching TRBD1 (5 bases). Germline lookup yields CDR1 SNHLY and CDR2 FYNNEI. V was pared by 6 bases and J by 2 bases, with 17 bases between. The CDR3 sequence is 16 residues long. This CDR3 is CASRGTELGGNQPQHF. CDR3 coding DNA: TGTGCCAGCAGGGGTACGGAATTAGGGGGCAATCAGCCCCAGCATTTT. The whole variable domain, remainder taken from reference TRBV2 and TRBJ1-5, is EPEVTQTPSHQVTQMGQEVILRCVPISNHLYFYWYRQILGQKVEFLVSFYNNEISEKSEIFDDQFSVERPDGSNFTLKIRSTKLEDSAMYFCASRGTELGGNQPQHFGDGTRLSIL.

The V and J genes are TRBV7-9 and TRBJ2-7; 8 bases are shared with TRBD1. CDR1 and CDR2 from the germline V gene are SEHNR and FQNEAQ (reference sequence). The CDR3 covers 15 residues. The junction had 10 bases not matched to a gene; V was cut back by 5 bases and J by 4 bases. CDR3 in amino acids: CASSPGTGTGYEQYF. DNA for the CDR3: TGTGCCAGCAGCCCCGGGACAGGAACCGGTTACGAGCAGTACTTC.

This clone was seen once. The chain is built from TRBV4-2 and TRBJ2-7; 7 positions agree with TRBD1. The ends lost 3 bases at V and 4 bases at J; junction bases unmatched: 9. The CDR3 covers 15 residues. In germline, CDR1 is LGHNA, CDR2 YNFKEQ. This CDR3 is CASSQGAGGKYEQYF. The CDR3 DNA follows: TGTGCCAGCAGCCAGGGGGCAGGGGGAAAGTACGAGCAGTACTTC.